Below are 9 T cell receptor beta chains sequenced from a single sample in a study of T cell changes during pregnancy in multiple sclerosis. The protocol was immunoSEQ multiplex PCR, while the TCRdb copy is restricted to in-frame clones and leaves out a portion. Of more than 55,000 clones in the sample, around nine tenths were seen once. Sequenced material: peripheral blood, taken in the third trimester of pregnancy. The receptors here all came from a female donor with multiple sclerosis, enrolled in a pregnancy study.

V gene TRBV6-5 combines with J gene TRBJ2-7; no definite D call. CDR1 MNHEY and CDR2 SVGAGI come from the germline V gene. The CDR3 sequence is 11 residues long. The V end was cut by 5 bases, the J end by 6 bases, with 8 bases between. The DNA of the CDR3 is TGTGCCAGCAGTCAGGCCTCCGAGCAGTACTTC. It translates to CASSQASEQYF.

V is TRBV7-8 and J is TRBJ2-4; perhaps TRBD2 as D (5 bases). Germline V gene data show CDR1 as SGHVS and CDR2 as FQNEAQ. The CDR3 sequence is 13 residues long. Trimming removed 5 bases from V and 8 bases from J, with 13 bases in between. CDR3 nucleotides: TGTGCCAGCAGCCGAGGGAGCCAGGACATTCAGTACTTC. This gives the protein CASSRGSQDIQYF.

The chain joins TRBV7-3 to TRBJ2-1, with D possibly matching TRBD2 (6 bases). Germline assignment: CDR1 SGHTA and CDR2 FQGTGA. The CDR3 has 15 amino acids. Deletions cut 1 base from V and 1 base from J, with 8 bases between. Written as DNA, the CDR3 is TGTGCCAGCAGCTTAAGCGGGAAATCCTACAATGAGCAGTTCTTC. Residues: CASSLSGKSYNEQFF.

This clone was seen a few times. V usage is TRBV4-2 and J usage is TRBJ2-7, with TRBD2 identical over 11 bases. The CDR3 loop spans 15 amino acids. Germline assignment: CDR1 LGHNA and CDR2 YNFKEQ. V trimming: 0 bases; J trimming: 4 bases; junction bases outside the gene matches: 2. The CDR3 is CASSQDLAGGYEQYF. The CDR3, as DNA: TGTGCCAGCAGCCAAGATCTAGCGGGAGGTTACGAGCAGTACTTC.

This clone has a single count. This sequence joins TRBV6-5 and TRBJ1-1, with D perhaps TRBD1 (5 bases). From germline, CDR1 is MNHEY and CDR2 SVGAGI. This CDR3 is built from 14 residues. Trimming removed 4 bases at V and 2 bases at J, with 11 bases between. The DNA for the CDR3 is TGTGCCAGCAGTTGGGTAGGGACTAACACTGAAGCTTTCTTT. Translation: CASSWVGTNTEAFF.

The J gene is TRBJ1-4, the V gene TRBV7-2; possible D gene TRBD1, 6 bases. V lost 6 bases, J lost 7 bases, and 18 bases lay in between. This CDR3 is built from 15 residues. Germline CDR1 SGHTA, CDR2 FQGNSA. CDR3 nucleotides: TGTGCCAGCAGGACCGAACAGGGTCGGAGTGAAAAACTGTTTTTT. Its translation: CASRTEQGRSEKLFF.

The chain employs TRBV4-1 and TRBJ2-7, with 9 positions matching TRBD1. V was clipped by 0 bases and J by 4 bases; unmatched bases: 4. Germline V gene sequence: CDR1 MGHRA, CDR2 YSYEKL. This CDR3 is 15 amino acids long. CDR3 nucleotides: TGCGCCAGCAGCCAAGAGGGACAGGGAGCTTACGAGCAGTACTTC. Its translation: CASSQEGQGAYEQYF.

This chain's CDR3 is CSAGDRQATNEKLFF. DNA of the CDR3: TGCAGCGCGGGGGATAGGCAGGCAACTAATGAAAAACTGTTTTTT. The V and J genes are TRBV29-1 and TRBJ1-4, with a weak D call TRBD1 (5 bases). The germline V and J ends were trimmed by 7 bases and 0 bases, with 15 bases remaining between them. Germline loops: CDR1 SQVTM, CDR2 ANQGSEA. There are 15 residues in the CDR3.

The J gene is TRBJ2-2, the V gene TRBV6-1; D not certain. Germline lookup yields CDR1 MNHNS and CDR2 SASEGT. The CDR3 is made up of 15 amino acids. The V and J ends lost 2 bases and 3 bases respectively, with 10 bases between them. The CDR3 here is CASSELSAHTGELFF. The CDR3, as DNA: TGTGCCAGCAGTGAATTGAGCGCCCACACCGGGGAGCTGTTTTTT.